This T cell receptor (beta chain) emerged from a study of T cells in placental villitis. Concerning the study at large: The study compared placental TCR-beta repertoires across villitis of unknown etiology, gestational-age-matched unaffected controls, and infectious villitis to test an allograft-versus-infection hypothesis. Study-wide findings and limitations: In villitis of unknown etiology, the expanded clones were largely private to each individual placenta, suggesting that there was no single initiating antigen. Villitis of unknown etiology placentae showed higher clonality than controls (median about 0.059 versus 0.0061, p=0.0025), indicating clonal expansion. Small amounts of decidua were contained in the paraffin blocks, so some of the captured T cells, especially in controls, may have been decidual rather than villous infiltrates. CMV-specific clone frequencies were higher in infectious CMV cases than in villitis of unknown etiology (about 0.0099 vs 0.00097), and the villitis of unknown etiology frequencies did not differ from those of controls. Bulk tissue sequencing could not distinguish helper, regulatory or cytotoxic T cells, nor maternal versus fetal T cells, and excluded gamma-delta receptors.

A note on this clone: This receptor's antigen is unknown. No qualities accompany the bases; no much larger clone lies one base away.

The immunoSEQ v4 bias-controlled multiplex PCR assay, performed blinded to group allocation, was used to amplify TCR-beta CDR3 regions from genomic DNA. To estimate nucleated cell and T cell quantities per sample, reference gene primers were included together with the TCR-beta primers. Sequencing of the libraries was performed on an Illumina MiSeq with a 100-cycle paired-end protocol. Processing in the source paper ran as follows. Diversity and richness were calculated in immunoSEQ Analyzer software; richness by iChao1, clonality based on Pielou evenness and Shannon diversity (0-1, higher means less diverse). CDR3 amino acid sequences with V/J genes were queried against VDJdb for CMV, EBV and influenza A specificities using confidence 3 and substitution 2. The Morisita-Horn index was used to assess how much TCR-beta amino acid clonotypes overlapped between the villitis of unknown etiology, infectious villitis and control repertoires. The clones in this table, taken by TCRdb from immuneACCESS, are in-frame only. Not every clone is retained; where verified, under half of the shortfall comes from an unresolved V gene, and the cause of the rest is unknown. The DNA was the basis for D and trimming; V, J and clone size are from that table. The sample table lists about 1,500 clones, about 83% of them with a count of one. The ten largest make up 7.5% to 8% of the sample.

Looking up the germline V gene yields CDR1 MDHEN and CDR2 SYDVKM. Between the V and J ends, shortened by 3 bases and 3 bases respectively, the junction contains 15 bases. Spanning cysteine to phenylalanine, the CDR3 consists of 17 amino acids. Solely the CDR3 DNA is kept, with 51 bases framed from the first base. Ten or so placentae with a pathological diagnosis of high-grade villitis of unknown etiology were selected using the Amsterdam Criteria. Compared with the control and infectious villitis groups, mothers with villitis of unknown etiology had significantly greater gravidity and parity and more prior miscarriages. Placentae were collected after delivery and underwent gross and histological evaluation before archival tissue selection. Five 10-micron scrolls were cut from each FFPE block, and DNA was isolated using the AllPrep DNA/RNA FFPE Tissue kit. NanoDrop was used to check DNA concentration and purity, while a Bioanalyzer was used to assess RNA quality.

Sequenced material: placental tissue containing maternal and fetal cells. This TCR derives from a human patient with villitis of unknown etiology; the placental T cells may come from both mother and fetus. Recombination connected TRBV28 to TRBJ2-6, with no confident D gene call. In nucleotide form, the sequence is TGTGCCAGCAGTTTTTGGTCAGGTCGCTTTGGGGCCAACGTCCTGACTTTC. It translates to CASSFWSGRFGANVLTF.